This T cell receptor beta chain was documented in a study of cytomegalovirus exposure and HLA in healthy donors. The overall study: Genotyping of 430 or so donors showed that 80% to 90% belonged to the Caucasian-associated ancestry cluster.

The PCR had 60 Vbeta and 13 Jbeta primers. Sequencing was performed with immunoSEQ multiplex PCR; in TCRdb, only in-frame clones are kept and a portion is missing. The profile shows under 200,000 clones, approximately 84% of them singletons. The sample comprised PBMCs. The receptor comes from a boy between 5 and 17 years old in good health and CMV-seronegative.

The DNA of the CDR3 is TGTGCCAGCAGCTTACCCGGGACTTCCGAGCAGTACTTC. Translating gives CASSLPGTSEQYF. The chain links TRBV5-6 to TRBJ2-7, with D maybe TRBD2 (6 bases). This CDR3 is 13 amino acids long. V dropped 2 bases and J dropped 6 bases, with 12 bases sitting between them. Per germline, CDR1 SGHDT and CDR2 YYEEEE.